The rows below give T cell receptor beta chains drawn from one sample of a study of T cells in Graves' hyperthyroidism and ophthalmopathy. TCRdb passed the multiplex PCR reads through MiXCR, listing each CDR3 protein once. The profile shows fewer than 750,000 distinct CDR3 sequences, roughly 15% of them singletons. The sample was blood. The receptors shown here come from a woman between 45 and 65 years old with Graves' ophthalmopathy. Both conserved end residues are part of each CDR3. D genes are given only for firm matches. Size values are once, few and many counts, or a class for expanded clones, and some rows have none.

CASSLSVSNTEAFF | TGTGCCAGCAGTTTATCAGTCTCGAACACTGAAGCTTTCTTT | TRBJ1-1 | many | 14 | . | TRBV27
CASSQAGGRGQETQYF | TGCGCCAGCAGCCAAGCGGGCGGCAGGGGGCAAGAGACCCAGTACTTC | TRBJ2-5 | few | 16 | TRBD1 | TRBV4-3
CASSHGTARLNQPQHF | TGTGCCAGCAGCCATGGGACAGCTAGGCTTAATCAGCCCCAGCATTTT | TRBJ1-5 | few | 16 | TRBD1 | TRBV3-1
CASSFRRAGVDEQFF | TGTGCCAGCAGCTTTAGGAGAGCGGGAGTCGATGAGCAGTTCTTC | TRBJ2-1 | . | 15 | TRBD2 | TRBV7-2
CSVGEGLAAYNEQFF | TGCAGCGTTGGAGAAGGGCTAGCGGCCTACAATGAGCAGTTCTTC | TRBJ2-1 | many | 15 | TRBD2 | TRBV29-1
CASSSSQGHEKLFF | TGTGCCAGCAGCTCCTCCCAAGGTCATGAAAAACTGTTTTTT | TRBJ1-4 | many | 14 | . | TRBV5-5
CASSPRLRATSTDTQYF | TGTGCCAGCTCACCACGATTACGAGCGACTAGCACAGATACGCAGTATTTT | TRBJ2-3 | many | 17 | . | TRBV18
CASSIAGQPQHF | TGTGCCAGTAGTATAGCGGGGCAGCCCCAGCATTTT | TRBJ1-5 | . | 12 | . | TRBV19
CASSLLPGATNTEAFF | TGCGCCAGCAGCTTGTTGCCGGGGGCGACGAACACTGAAGCTTTCTTT | TRBJ1-1 | many | 16 | . | TRBV5-1
CASSGRGLDTEAFF | TGTGCCAGTAGTGGCAGGGGGCTGGATACTGAAGCTTTCTTT | TRBJ1-1 | . | 14 | TRBD1 | TRBV19
CASSRLAGNEFF | TGTGCCAGCAGCCGACTAGCGGGAAACGAGTTCTTC | TRBJ2-1 | many | 12 | TRBD2 | TRBV7-2
CASRAFQVPDTQYF | TGTGCCAGCCGCGCCTTCCAGGTCCCAGATACGCAGTATTTT | TRBJ2-3 | . | 14 | . | TRBV28
CASSYSQGAYGYTF | TGTGCCAGCAGTTACTCTCAAGGGGCCTATGGCTACACCTTC | TRBJ1-2 | many | 14 | . | TRBV6-6
CASSPQGRTDTQYF | TGTGCCAGCAGTCCCCAGGGCCGCACAGATACGCAGTATTTT | TRBJ2-3 | many | 14 | . | TRBV28
CASSLPGFPNEKLFF | TGTGCCAGCAGTTTGCCAGGGTTTCCCAATGAAAAACTGTTTTTT | TRBJ1-4 | . | 15 | . | TRBV28
CASSFSRREGRRNIQYF | TGTGCCAGCAGTTTTTCCCGCCGGGAGGGCCGTCGGAACATTCAGTACTTC | TRBJ2-4 | . | 17 | TRBD2 | TRBV28
CATVGAGNTIYF | TGTGCTACGGTAGGAGCTGGAAACACCATATATTTT | TRBJ1-3 | few | 12 | . | TRBV27
CASSLLVGGTKNIQYF | TGCGCCAGCAGCTTGTTGGTAGGAGGGACCAAAAACATTCAGTACTTC | TRBJ2-4 | few | 16 | . | TRBV5-1
CSARSVSYNEQFF | TGCAGTGCTAGGAGTGTCTCCTACAATGAGCAGTTCTTC | TRBJ2-1 | many | 13 | . | TRBV20-1
CASNDGGTSTHEQFF | TGTGCCAGCAACGACGGAGGGACTAGTACCCATGAGCAGTTCTTC | TRBJ2-1 | . | 15 | TRBD2 | TRBV6-2/TRBV6-3
CASSSSRGVTEAFF | TGCGCCAGCAGCTCAAGCCGAGGGGTCACTGAAGCTTTCTTT | TRBJ1-1 | many | 14 | . | TRBV5-1
CASSQETREQFF | TGCGCCAGCAGCCAGGAAACTAGAGAGCAGTTCTTC | TRBJ2-1 | . | 12 | . | TRBV4-1
CASRFLEGETQYF | TGTGCCAGCAGATTCTTGGAAGGGGAGACCCAGTACTTC | TRBJ2-5 | many | 13 | . | TRBV28
CASSYLTPGHANTGELFF | TGTGCCAGCAGTTACCTCACTCCGGGACACGCGAACACCGGGGAGCTGTTTTTT | TRBJ2-2 | many | 18 | . | TRBV6-5
CSAASGRYEQYF | TGCAGCGCCGCTAGCGGGAGGTACGAGCAGTACTTC | TRBJ2-7 | few | 12 | TRBD2 | TRBV29-1
CASSPPSGRASTQYF | TGTGCCAGCTCACCACCTAGCGGGAGGGCGAGCACGCAGTATTTT | TRBJ2-3 | . | 15 | TRBD2 | TRBV18
CATSRVAPPSGSSEQYF | TGTGCCACCAGCAGAGTGGCGCCTCCTAGCGGGAGCTCCGAGCAGTACTTC | TRBJ2-7 | few | 17 | TRBD2 | TRBV15
CASSLFRTGYQTQYF | TGTGCCAGCAGTTTATTCCGGACAGGGTATCAGACCCAGTACTTC | TRBJ2-5 | few | 15 | TRBD1 | TRBV28
CASSYAGVRDQPQHF | TGTGCCAGCAGTTACGCAGGGGTGAGGGATCAGCCCCAGCATTTT | TRBJ1-5 | . | 15 | . | TRBV6-2/TRBV6-3
CASSLALRPTEAFF | TGTGCCAGCAGCTTAGCGCTCAGGCCAACTGAAGCTTTCTTT | TRBJ1-1 | many | 14 | . | TRBV7-9
CASSLTSGNPTAPNTGELFF | TGTGCCAGCAGCTTGACTAGCGGGAATCCGACCGCTCCCAACACCGGGGAGCTGTTTTTT | TRBJ2-2 | many | 20 | TRBD2 | TRBV11-2
CASSLGTSGSSVGELFF | TGTGCCAGCAGTTTGGGGACTAGCGGGAGTTCCGTCGGGGAGCTGTTTTTT | TRBJ2-2 | . | 17 | TRBD2 | TRBV28
CASSLDRVGHEQYF | TGCGCCAGCAGCCTGGACAGGGTGGGACACGAGCAGTACTTC | TRBJ2-7 | many | 14 | TRBD1 | TRBV5-1
CAISERVMNTEAFF | TGTGCCATCAGTGAGAGGGTTATGAACACTGAAGCTTTCTTT | TRBJ1-1 | few | 14 | . | TRBV10-3
CSVYGTGRYEQYF | TGCAGCGTTTACGGGACAGGACGATACGAGCAGTACTTC | TRBJ2-7 | many | 13 | TRBD1 | TRBV29-1
CASSFPPVGLAGPSSYNEQFF | TGTGCCAGTAGTTTCCCACCGGTCGGACTAGCGGGACCATCCTCCTACAATGAGCAGTTCTTC | TRBJ2-1 | many | 21 | TRBD2 | TRBV19
CASSSGTPYMRYTF | TGTGCCAGCAGCTCCGGGACACCGTATATGCGCTACACCTTC | TRBJ1-2 | few | 14 | . | TRBV5-8
CASSLKRISTVNTEAFF | TGTGCCAGCAGCTTGAAGAGGATCTCTACAGTGAACACTGAAGCTTTCTTT | TRBJ1-1 | many | 17 | . | TRBV5-8
CASSYFRDVRAGYTF | TGTGCCAGCAGTTATTTCCGGGACGTACGCGCGGGCTACACCTTC | TRBJ1-2 | few | 15 | . | TRBV6-1
CASSYLLAGGQETQYF | TGTGCCAGCAGTTACTTACTAGCGGGAGGACAAGAGACCCAGTACTTC | TRBJ2-5 | . | 16 | TRBD2 | TRBV6-5
CASSPPIGSGVSSYNEQFF | TGTGCCAGCAGCCCACCGATAGGTAGCGGGGTCAGCTCCTACAATGAGCAGTTCTTC | TRBJ2-1 | few | 19 | TRBD2 | TRBV14
CASSVLSGVGYNEQFF | TGTGCCAGCAGCGTATTGTCGGGAGTGGGCTACAATGAGCAGTTCTTC | TRBJ2-1 | . | 16 | . | TRBV9
CASSYPGELFF | TGTGCCAGCAGCTATCCCGGGGAGCTGTTTTTT | TRBJ2-2 | many | 11 | . | TRBV6-2/TRBV6-3
CASSLGLATVGELFF | TGCGCCAGCAGCTTGGGACTAGCGACTGTCGGGGAGCTGTTTTTT | TRBJ2-2 | . | 15 | TRBD2 | TRBV5-1
CASSVVSRGTSTSGSENEQFF | TGTGCCAGCAGCGTAGTCAGCCGGGGGACTTCGACTAGCGGGAGTGAGAATGAGCAGTTCTTC | TRBJ2-1 | . | 21 | TRBD2 | TRBV9
CASSRTGTGTYEQYF | TGCGCCAGCAGCCGGACCGGGACTGGAACCTACGAGCAGTACTTC | TRBJ2-7 | many | 15 | . | TRBV5-1
CASGRGLNTGELFF | TGTGCCAGCGGTAGGGGGCTAAACACCGGGGAGCTGTTTTTT | TRBJ2-2 | many | 14 | TRBD1 | TRBV11-2
CASSQGFRAPGDYEQYF | TGTGCCAGCAGCCAAGGTTTTCGGGCCCCCGGGGACTACGAGCAGTACTTC | TRBJ2-7 | few | 17 | . | TRBV4-2
CASSTLGLGGYTF | TGTGCCAGCAGTACTCTAGGGTTGGGTGGCTACACCTTC | TRBJ1-2 | few | 13 | . | TRBV28
CSAPPTGAVGELFF | TGCAGTGCCCCGCCGACAGGGGCCGTCGGGGAGCTGTTTTTT | TRBJ2-2 | . | 14 | TRBD1 | TRBV20-1
CASSAGPFQEAQYF | TGTGCCAGCAGCGCGGGACCGTTCCAAGAGGCCCAGTACTTC | TRBJ2-5 | . | 14 | . | TRBV9